This T cell receptor beta chain was recorded in a study of OX40 agonist ivuxolimab in advanced cancers. Looking at the study overall: The patients received agonistic anti-OX40 (CD134) antibody ivuxolimab. Age averaged around 58 years (range 23 to 79), and 82.7% were male. Regarding the study as a whole: CD8+ T cells (on average) carried more expanded clones than CD4+ T cells. Within 6 weeks, CD4+ and CD8+ blood T cells expanded clonally at 0.1 to 3.0 mg/kg.

Some clones are missing from TCRdb's copy, which holds only in-frame ones; the method was immunoSEQ multiplex PCR. The table has tens of thousands of clones, more than 75% seen once. Germline loops: CDR1 SGHTA, CDR2 FQGNSA. The CDR3 is 15 residues long. After removal of 1 base from V and 2 bases from J, the junction contained 5 bases not matched to a gene. Of note for this clone: Its target is unknown.

The chain links TRBV7-2 to TRBJ2-7; 7 nucleotides match TRBD1. Sequenced material: CD4+ or CD8+ T cells sorted from blood, taken in a trial of the OX40 agonist ivuxolimab. This TCR came from an adult with an advanced solid tumor such as melanoma, head and neck, liver or kidney cancer. This CDR3 reads CASSLGHRGAYEQYF. The DNA for the CDR3 is TGTGCCAGCAGCTTAGGGCACAGGGGAGCCTACGAGCAGTACTTC.